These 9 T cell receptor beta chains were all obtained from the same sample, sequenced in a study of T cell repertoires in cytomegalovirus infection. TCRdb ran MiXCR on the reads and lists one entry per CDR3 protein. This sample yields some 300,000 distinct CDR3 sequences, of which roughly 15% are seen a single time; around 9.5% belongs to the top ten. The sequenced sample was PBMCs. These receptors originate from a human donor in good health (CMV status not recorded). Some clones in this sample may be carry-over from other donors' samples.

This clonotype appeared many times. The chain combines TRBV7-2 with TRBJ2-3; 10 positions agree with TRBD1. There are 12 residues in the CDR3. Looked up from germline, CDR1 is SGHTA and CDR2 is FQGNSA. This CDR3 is CAAGQGADTQYF. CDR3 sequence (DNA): TGTGCAGCCGGACAGGGGGCAGATACGCAGTATTTT.

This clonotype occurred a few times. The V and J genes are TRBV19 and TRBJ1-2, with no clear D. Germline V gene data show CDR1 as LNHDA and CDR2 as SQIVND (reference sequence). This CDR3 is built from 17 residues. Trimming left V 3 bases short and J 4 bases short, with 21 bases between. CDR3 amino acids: CASSIRAAGGDLYGYTF. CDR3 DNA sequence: TGTGCCAGTAGTATTCGGGCAGCCGGTGGCGACCTCTATGGCTACACCTTC. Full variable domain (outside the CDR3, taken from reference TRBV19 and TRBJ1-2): DGGITQSPKYLFRKEGQNVTLSCEQNLNHDAMYWYRQDPGQGLRLIYYSQIVNDFQKGDIAEGYSVSREKKESFPLTVTSAQKNPTAFYLCASSIRAAGGDLYGYTFGSGTRLTVV.

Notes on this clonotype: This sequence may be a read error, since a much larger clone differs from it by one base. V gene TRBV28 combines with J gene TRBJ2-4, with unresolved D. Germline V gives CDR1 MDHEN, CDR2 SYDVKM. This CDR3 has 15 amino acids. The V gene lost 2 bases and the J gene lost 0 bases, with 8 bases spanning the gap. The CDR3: CASSLRAVAKNIQYF. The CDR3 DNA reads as TGTGCCAGCAGTTTACGTGCCGTAGCCAAAAACATTCAGTACTTC.

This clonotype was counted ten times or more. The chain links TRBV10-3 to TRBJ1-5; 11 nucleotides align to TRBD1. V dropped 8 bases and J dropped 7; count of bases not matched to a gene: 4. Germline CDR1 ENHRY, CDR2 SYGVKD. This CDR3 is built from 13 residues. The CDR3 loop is CAIGQGADQPQHF. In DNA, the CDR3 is TGTGCCATCGGACAGGGGGCAGACCAGCCCCAGCATTTT.

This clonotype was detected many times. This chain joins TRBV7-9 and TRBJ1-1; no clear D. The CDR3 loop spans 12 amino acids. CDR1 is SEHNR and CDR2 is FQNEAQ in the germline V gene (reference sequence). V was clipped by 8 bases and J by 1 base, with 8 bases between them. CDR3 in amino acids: CASSVGNTEAFF. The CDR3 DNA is TGTGCCAGCTCCGTAGGGAACACTGAAGCTTTCTTT.

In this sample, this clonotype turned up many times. In DNA, the CDR3 is TGTGCCAGCAGTGATTTGCCAGTGAACACTGAAGCTTTCTTT. Its translation is CASSDLPVNTEAFF. The J gene is TRBJ1-1, the V gene TRBV2; unclear D gene. CDR3 size: 14 residues. Germline-derived CDR1 and CDR2 are SNHLY and FYNNEI. Deletions cut 3 bases from V and 0 bases from J, with 8 bases between.

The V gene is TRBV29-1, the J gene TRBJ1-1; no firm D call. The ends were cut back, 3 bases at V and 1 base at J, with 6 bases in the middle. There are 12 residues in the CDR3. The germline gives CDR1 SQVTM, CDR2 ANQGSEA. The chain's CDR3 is CSVDPGNTEAFF. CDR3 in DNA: TGCAGCGTTGACCCGGGGAACACTGAAGCTTTCTTT.

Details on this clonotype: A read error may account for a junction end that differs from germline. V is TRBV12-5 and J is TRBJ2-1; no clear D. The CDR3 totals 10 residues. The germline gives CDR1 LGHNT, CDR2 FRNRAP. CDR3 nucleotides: TGTGCTAGTGGTTTGACCCACCAGGTCTTC. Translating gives CASGLTHQVF.

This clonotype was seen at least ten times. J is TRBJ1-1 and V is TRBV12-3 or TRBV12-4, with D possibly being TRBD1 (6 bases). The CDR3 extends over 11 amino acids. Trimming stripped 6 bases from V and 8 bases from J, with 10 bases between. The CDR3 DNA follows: TGTGCCAGCAGCGTTGGGGGCGAAGCTTTCTTT. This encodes CASSVGGEAFF.